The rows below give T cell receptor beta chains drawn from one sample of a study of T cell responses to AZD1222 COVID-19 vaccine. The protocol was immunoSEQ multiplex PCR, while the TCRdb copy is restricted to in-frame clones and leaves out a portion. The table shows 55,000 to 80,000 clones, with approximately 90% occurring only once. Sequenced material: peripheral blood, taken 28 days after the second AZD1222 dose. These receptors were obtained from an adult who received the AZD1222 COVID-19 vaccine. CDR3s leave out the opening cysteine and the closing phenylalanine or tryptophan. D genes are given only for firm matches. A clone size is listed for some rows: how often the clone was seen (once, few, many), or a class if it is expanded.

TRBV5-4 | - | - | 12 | ASSLQGNTYEQY
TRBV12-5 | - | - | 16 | ASGFLSPGRASSYEQY
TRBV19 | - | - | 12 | ASSIGQANTEAF
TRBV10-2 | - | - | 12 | ASSPGTSGSPLH
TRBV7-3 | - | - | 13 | ASSRSGGPYNEQF
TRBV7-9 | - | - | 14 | ASSLTDTHRAYEQY
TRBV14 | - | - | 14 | ASSQDIGGGLYEQY
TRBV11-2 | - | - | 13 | ASSLPTSAGETQY
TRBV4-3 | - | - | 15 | ATREGPGDGGANVLT
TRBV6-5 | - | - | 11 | ASRAVPYNEQF
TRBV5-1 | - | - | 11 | ASSLASGEKLF
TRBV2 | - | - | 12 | ASSEIGRQETQY
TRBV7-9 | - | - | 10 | ASSSGVNTIY
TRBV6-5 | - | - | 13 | ATYSWDISGNTIY
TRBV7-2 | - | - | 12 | ASSWAESNQPQH
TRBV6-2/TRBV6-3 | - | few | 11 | ASSYGNVETQY
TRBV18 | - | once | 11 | ASSPQDAETQY
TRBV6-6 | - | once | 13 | ASSYVQGGGTEAF
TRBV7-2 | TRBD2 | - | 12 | ASSLISGRSEQY
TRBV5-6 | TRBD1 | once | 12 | ASRSPGTGYGYT
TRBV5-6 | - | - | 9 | ASKGQETQY
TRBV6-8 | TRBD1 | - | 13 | ASSHRDRDNSPLH
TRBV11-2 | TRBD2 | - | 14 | ASSFGRGGRGNEQF
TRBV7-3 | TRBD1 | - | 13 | ASSPTGGETYEQY
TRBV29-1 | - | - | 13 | SVAPWSREDTEAF
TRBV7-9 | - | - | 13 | ASSLTGAYTDTQY
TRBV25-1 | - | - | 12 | ASTPSGGGTEAF
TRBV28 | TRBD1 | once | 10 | ASRTGSSGYT
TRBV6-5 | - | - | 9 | ASSSGTEAF
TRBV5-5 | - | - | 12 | ASSFPGDSYEQY
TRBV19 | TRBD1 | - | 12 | ASRGQNSGNTIY
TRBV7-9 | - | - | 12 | ASSRASGTDTQY
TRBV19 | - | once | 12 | ASKYSGSFNEQF
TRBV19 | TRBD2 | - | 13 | ASSSGLAGDYEQY
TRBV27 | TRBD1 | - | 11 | ASRMTGGYEQY
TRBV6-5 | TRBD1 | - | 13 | ASSPRTGGNQPQH
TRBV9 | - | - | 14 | ASSASFDRPSYEQY
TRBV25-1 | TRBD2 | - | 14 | ASSDPLAGEIDTQY
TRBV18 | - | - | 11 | ASSPPGGQPQH
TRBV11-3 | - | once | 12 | ASSIGRVTGELF
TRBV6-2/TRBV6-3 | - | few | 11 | ASSYPARREQY
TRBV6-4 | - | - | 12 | ASSESRTTDTQY
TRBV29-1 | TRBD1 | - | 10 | SVESRGHGYT
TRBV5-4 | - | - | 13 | ASSLALYSNQPQH
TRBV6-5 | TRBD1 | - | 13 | ASSRDRVTNEKLF
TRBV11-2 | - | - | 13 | ASSLGHSQNTEAF
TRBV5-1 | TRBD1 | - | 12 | ASSLGTGLYEQF